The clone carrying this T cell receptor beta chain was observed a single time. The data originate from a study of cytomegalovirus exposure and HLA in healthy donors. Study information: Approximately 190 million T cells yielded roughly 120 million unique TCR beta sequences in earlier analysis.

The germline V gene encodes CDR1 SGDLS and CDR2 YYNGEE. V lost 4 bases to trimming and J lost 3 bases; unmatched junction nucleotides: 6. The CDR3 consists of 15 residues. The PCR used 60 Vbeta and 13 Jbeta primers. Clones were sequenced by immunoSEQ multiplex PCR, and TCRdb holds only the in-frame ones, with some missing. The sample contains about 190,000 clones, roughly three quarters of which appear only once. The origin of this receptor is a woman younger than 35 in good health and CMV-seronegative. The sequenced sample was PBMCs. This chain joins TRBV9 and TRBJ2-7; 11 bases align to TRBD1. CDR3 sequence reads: CASSPRGQGDYEQYF. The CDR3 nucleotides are TGTGCCAGCAGCCCACGGGGACAGGGGGACTACGAGCAGTACTTC.